This entry features one T cell receptor (beta chain) sequence. The sample comes from a study of OX40 agonist ivuxolimab in advanced cancers. The wider study: In this trial design, patients received ivuxolimab intravenously at 0.01 to 10 mg/kg every 2 weeks.

V was pared by 4 bases and J by 3 bases, with 9 bases of the junction left unmatched. This CDR3 contains 16 residues. The V gene's germline CDR1 is KGHSH and CDR2 LQKENI. People who had autoimmune disease history or systemic immunosuppression were excluded. Sequenced by immunoSEQ multiplex PCR; TCRdb stores in-frame clones only, minus some. Counted here are about 72,000 clones, around 88% occurring once; the ten biggest clones make up approximately 0.86%. Source: CD4+ or CD8+ T cells sorted from blood, taken in a trial of the OX40 agonist ivuxolimab. The chain employs TRBV18 and TRBJ1-3, with 7 bases lining up with TRBD1. This TCR derives from an adult with an advanced solid tumor such as melanoma, head and neck, liver or kidney cancer. CDR3: CASSRRDRELGNTIYF. DNA of the CDR3: TGTGCCAGCTCACGACGAGACAGGGAGCTTGGAAACACCATATATTTT.